These 27 T cell receptor beta chains came from one sample sequenced in a study of blood T cell repertoires in COVID-19. This table comes from immunoSEQ multiplex PCR, and its TCRdb copy is limited to in-frame clones, with some not included. The sample lists roughly 42,000 clones; approximately 85% were seen once. Material for sequencing was peripheral blood. The receptors come from a human donor in a cohort sampled during active COVID-19.

The chain couples TRBV9 to TRBJ2-7; 10 bases fit TRBD2. After removal of 3 bases from V and 7 bases from J, the junction contained 10 bases not matched to a gene. The CDR3 is 15 amino acids. Per germline, CDR1 SGDLS and CDR2 YYNGEE. The CDR3 sequence is CASSAHTSGALEQYF. In DNA, the CDR3 is TGTGCCAGCAGCGCACACACTAGCGGGGCCCTGGAGCAGTACTTC.

The chain is built from TRBV24-1 and TRBJ1-4; D is possibly TRBD1 (5 bases). This CDR3 has 12 amino acids. V was shortened by 5 bases and J by 8 bases, with 8 bases between the two germline ends. CDR1 and CDR2 (germline): KGHDR, SFDVKD. In nucleotides, the CDR3 is TGTGCCACCAGTGTCCAGGGCGAAAAACTGTTTTTT. Translated, it gives CATSVQGEKLFF.

The V gene is TRBV10-3, the J gene TRBJ2-3; 10 positions agree with TRBD1. The V gene end was trimmed by 6 bases and the J gene end by 5 bases; junction bases not matched to a gene: 11. Germline V lookup: CDR1 ENHRY, CDR2 SYGVKD. This CDR3 is built from 16 residues. The CDR3 loop reads CAIRGMDRGKGDTQYF. CDR3 in DNA: TGTGCCATCAGGGGAATGGACAGGGGGAAAGGAGATACGCAGTATTTT.

The chain carries TRBV10-1 and TRBJ2-1; 12 bases are a match to TRBD1. Trimming at V came to 6 bases and at J to 9 bases, leaving 9 bases not matched to a gene. Looked up from germline, CDR1 is WNHNN and CDR2 is SYGVQD (reference sequence). The CDR3 consists of 15 residues. Here the CDR3 reads CASSTGTGGSSEQFF. In nucleotides, the CDR3 is TGCGCCAGCAGCACCGGGACAGGGGGCTCAAGTGAGCAGTTCTTC.

This clone was detected only once. The gene calls are TRBV6-6 and TRBJ2-4; D is perhaps TRBD2 (5 bases). V was clipped by 6 bases and J by 0 bases, with 12 bases between them. CDR1 and CDR2 (germline): MNHNY, SVGAGI (reference sequence). This CDR3 comprises 15 residues. DNA for the CDR3: TGTGCCAGCAGCGAAACCGGGGTAGCCAAAAACATTCAGTACTTC. Translating gives CASSETGVAKNIQYF.

The chain links TRBV27 to TRBJ2-5, with TRBD2 identical over 16 bases. The CDR3 has 15 residues. Trimming took 6 bases from V and 3 from J; bases not matched to a gene: 1. In germline, CDR1 is MNHEY, CDR2 SMNVEV (reference sequence). In DNA form, the CDR3 reads TGTGCCAGCAGGGGACTAGCGGGGGGGGAAGAGACCCAGTACTTC. Its translation is CASRGLAGGEETQYF.

This clone has just one count. This chain connects TRBV7-2 to TRBJ2-7; 9 bases fit TRBD2. With V trimmed by 8 bases and J by 10 bases, 12 bases remained unmatched. Germline V CDR1 and CDR2: SGHTA, FQGNSA. The CDR3 totals 13 residues. The CDR3 coding sequence is TGTGCCAGCGGGACCGGGACTAGCCTCTCCCAGTACTTC. Translated, it gives CASGTGTSLSQYF.

The genes are TRBV6-4 and TRBJ2-1; possibly TRBD2 for D (5 bases). CDR1 is MRHNA, CDR2 SNTAGT, per germline. The CDR3 runs to 13 residues. Between the trimmed V and J ends, which lost 6 bases and 9 bases, there was a span of 15 bases. The CDR3: CASSLTEESEQFF. The DNA of the CDR3 is TGTGCCAGCAGCCTGACGGAGGAAAGTGAGCAGTTCTTC.

The chain uses TRBV9 and TRBJ2-1; 9 bases fit TRBD2. J was trimmed by 7 bases and V by 0 bases; bases with no gene match: 5. This CDR3 comprises 15 residues. Germline CDR1 and CDR2: SGDLS and YYNGEE. CDR3 nucleotide sequence: TGTGCCAGCAGCGTAGCTACTAGCGGGCGGAATGAGCAGTTCTTC. It yields the protein CASSVATSGRNEQFF.

This sequence joins TRBV28 and TRBJ2-3; D perhaps matches TRBD2 (7 bases). CDR1 and CDR2 (germline): MDHEN, SYDVKM. CDR3 length: 13 amino acids. V was clipped by 8 bases and J by 6 bases, with 15 bases between them. The CDR3 sequence: CASQEGGGDTQYF. CDR3 coding DNA: TGTGCCAGCCAAGAGGGGGGAGGGGATACGCAGTATTTT.

The J gene is TRBJ2-7, the V gene TRBV4-3; D is unresolved. The CDR3 is 15 amino acids. V was pared by 0 bases and J by 4 bases, with 13 bases between. Germline loops: CDR1 LGHNA, CDR2 YSLEER. CDR3 region: CASSQDIGPLYEQYF. In DNA, the CDR3 is TGCGCCAGCAGCCAAGATATCGGTCCCCTGTACGAGCAGTACTTC.

This clone occurred a few times. Its ends do not fully match the called genes, so a read error is possible. The rearrangement links TRBV5-1 to TRBJ1-6; TRBD1 aligns across 8 bases. The germline V gene encodes CDR1 SGHRS and CDR2 YFSETQ. The CDR3 contains 14 residues. The CDR3 sequence is CASSPGQGNPPLHF. As DNA, the CDR3 is TGCGCCAGCAGCCCAGGACAGGGTAATCCACCCCTCCACTTT.

The CDR3 DNA reads TGCAGCGTTGAGGCAGGGGGCTCGGTAGACGAAAAACTGTTTTTT. This gives the protein CSVEAGGSVDEKLFF. The chain couples TRBV29-1 to TRBJ1-4, with 8 positions matching TRBD1. Germline V CDR1 and CDR2: SQVTM, ANQGSEA. Trimming cost V 3 bases and J 8 bases; bases outside gene matches: 11. This CDR3 contains 15 residues. Filled out from reference TRBV29-1 and TRBJ1-4, the complete variable domain reads SAVISQKPSRDICQRGTSLTIQCQVDSQVTMMFWYRQQPGQSLTLIATANQGSEATYESGFVIDKFPISRPNLTFSTLTVSNMSPEDSSIYLCSVEAGGSVDEKLFFGSGTQLSVL.

The chain has TRBV6-6 and TRBJ2-1, with 7 bases fitting TRBD1. Germline assignment: CDR1 MNHNY and CDR2 SVGAGI (reference sequence). This CDR3 spans 16 amino acids. The V gene end was trimmed by 4 bases and the J gene end by 5 bases; junction bases not matched to a gene: 11. CDR3 sequence reads: CASSSEGQSFDNEQFF. For the CDR3, the DNA is TGTGCCAGCAGTTCCGAGGGACAGAGTTTCGACAATGAGCAGTTCTTC.

The CDR3 reads CASSQNPPGDYFTGELFF. The CDR3 coding sequence is TGCGCCAGCAGCCAAAATCCCCCAGGGGACTACTTCACCGGGGAGCTGTTTTTT. The chain combines TRBV4-3 with TRBJ2-2; D is possibly TRBD2 (7 bases). The CDR3 runs 18 residues. Deletions cut 2 bases from V and 4 bases from J, with 20 bases between. The germline gives CDR1 LGHNA, CDR2 YSLEER.

The rearrangement uses TRBV24-1 and TRBJ2-3, with 10 bases fitting TRBD1. The trim removed 0 bases at V and 4 bases at J, leaving 3 bases unmatched. The CDR3 spans 16 residues. Germline CDR1 is KGHDR and CDR2 is SFDVKD. The CDR3 DNA is TGTGCCACCAGTGATTTGAAGGACAGGGGGTCAGATACGCAGTATTTT. Its translation is CATSDLKDRGSDTQYF.

With respect to this clone: This sample also contains other DNA sequences that code for the same CDR3. The chain recombines TRBV29-1 with TRBJ2-2; the match to TRBD1 covers 7 bases. V gave up 6 bases and J gave up 1 base; unmatched junction bases: 5. This CDR3 has 14 amino acids. Germline CDR1 is SQVTM and CDR2 is ANQGSEA. CDR3 bases: TGCAGCGTGAGGACAGGCGTGAACACCGGGGAGCTGTTTTTT. Amino acid sequence: CSVRTGVNTGELFF.

The gene calls are TRBV5-1 and TRBJ2-4; 15 bases are shared with TRBD2. The J segment lost 4 bases and the V segment lost 4 bases, leaving 12 bases of the junction unmatched. The CDR3 consists of 19 residues. Germline lookup yields CDR1 SGHRS and CDR2 YFSETQ. This CDR3 reads CASSPNPGLAGGEKNIQYF. The DNA for the CDR3 is TGCGCCAGCAGCCCAAATCCGGGACTAGCGGGGGGCGAAAAAAACATTCAGTACTTC.

The rearrangement uses TRBV28 and TRBJ1-5; D might be TRBD1 (6 bases). Trimming removed 6 bases at V and 3 bases at J, with 12 bases between. This CDR3 is 14 amino acids long. Germline CDR1 and CDR2: MDHEN and SYDVKM. The CDR3 region is CASSLQGHNQPQHF. The CDR3, as DNA: TGTGCCAGCAGCCTACAGGGTCACAATCAGCCCCAGCATTTT. Full variable domain (rest looked up from reference TRBV28 and TRBJ1-5): DVKVTQSSRYLVKRTGEKVFLECVQDMDHENMFWYRQDPGLGLRLIYFSYDVKMKEKGDIPEGYSVSREKKERFSLILESASTNQTSMYLCASSLQGHNQPQHFGDGTRLSIL.

This sequence joins TRBV4-1 and TRBJ2-4, with D perhaps TRBD2 (5 bases). Germline values: CDR1 MGHRA, CDR2 YSYEKL. Trimming shortened V by 2 bases and J by 1 base, and 12 bases separated the two germline ends. This CDR3 has 16 residues. The CDR3 sequence is CASSQWGDGAKNIQYF. The CDR3, as DNA: TGCGCCAGCAGCCAATGGGGAGATGGGGCCAAAAACATTCAGTACTTC.

This clone was observed once. This chain uses TRBV5-1 with TRBJ2-5; maybe TRBD2 (6 bases). CDR1 SGHRS and CDR2 YFSETQ come from the germline V gene. Trimming shortened V by 4 bases and J by 4 bases, and 14 bases separated the two germline ends. This CDR3 is built from 14 residues. The chain's CDR3 is CASSPSGGTETQYF. The CDR3 DNA sequence: TGCGCCAGCAGCCCCAGCGGCGGGACAGAGACCCAGTACTTC. The full variable domain, rest sourced from reference TRBV5-1 and TRBJ2-5, is KAGVTQTPRYLIKTRGQQVTLSCSPISGHRSVSWYQQTPGQGLQFLFEYFSETQRNKGNFPGRFSGRQFSNSRSEMNVSTLELGDSALYLCASSPSGGTETQYFGPGTRLLVL.

The chain joins TRBV3-1 (or the pseudogene TRBV3-2) to TRBJ2-7, with D maybe TRBD1 (6 bases). This CDR3 has 15 residues. Germline CDR1 LGHDT, CDR2 YNNKEL (reference sequence). V lost 3 bases and J 5 bases, leaving 17 bases between the germline ends. In DNA form, the CDR3 reads TGTGCCAGCAGCCAGGGGGCGAAAACAGCCCACGAGCAGTACTTC. Translation gives CASSQGAKTAHEQYF.

This clone is medium-sized (0.01 to 0.1%) by share. DNA for the CDR3: TGTGCCAGCAGTGAAAGGGGGGGCGCAAACACCGGGGAGCTGTTTTTT. This gives the protein CASSERGGANTGELFF. The chain carries TRBV6-1 and TRBJ2-2, with D possibly being TRBD2 (7 bases). CDR1 and CDR2 from the germline V gene are MNHNS and SASEGT. The CDR3 consists of 16 residues. Deletions cut 2 bases from V and 2 bases from J, with 12 bases between.

The genes are TRBV27 and TRBJ2-2, with a possible D match to TRBD1 (5 bases). The CDR3 is 13 residues long. Trimming took 4 bases from V and 7 from J, leaving 10 bases between them. In germline, CDR1 is MNHEY, CDR2 SMNVEV (reference sequence). The CDR3, as DNA: TGTGCCAGCAGTTACCAGGGTGGCGGGGAGCTGTTTTTT. The encoded protein is CASSYQGGGELFF.

The chain carries TRBV19 and TRBJ2-7; D is uncertain. The germline CDR1 and CDR2 sequences are LNHDA and SQIVND (reference sequence). The V end lost 3 bases, the J end lost 2 bases, and 11 bases lay between the germline ends. There are 14 residues in the CDR3. CDR3 protein: CASSIGGRTYEQYF. The CDR3 region has the DNA TGTGCCAGTAGTATCGGCGGCAGAACCTACGAGCAGTACTTC.

This chain joins TRBV10-3 and TRBJ1-3; D ambiguous. CDR3 size: 17 residues. Germline CDR1 and CDR2: ENHRY and SYGVKD. Between the trimmed V and J ends, which lost 6 bases and 4 bases, there was a span of 22 bases. DNA of the CDR3: TGTGCCATCAGCCGGGAGATCGGGCAAGGTGTCGGAAACACCATATATTTT. Protein product: CAISREIGQGVGNTIYF.

This rearrangement joins TRBV5-6 to TRBJ2-4, with D perhaps TRBD1 (6 bases). Germline loops: CDR1 SGHDT, CDR2 YYEEEE. Trimming removed 3 bases from V and 9 bases from J, with 19 bases in between. CDR3 size: 15 residues. For the CDR3, the DNA is TGTGCCAGCAGCTCTACTCCACAGGGATTGAGCATTCAGTACTTC. Its translation is CASSSTPQGLSIQYF.